The T cell receptor (beta chain) under discussion was sequenced for a study of control samples from healthy donors and cancer patients. The protocol was immunoSEQ multiplex PCR, while the TCRdb copy is restricted to in-frame clones and leaves out a portion. This table holds 150,000 to 200,000 clones, 70% to 90% found once. Germline V gene lookup returns CDR1 MGHRA and CDR2 YSYEKL. The germline V and J ends were trimmed by 0 bases and 0 bases, with 9 bases remaining between them. This CDR3 region has 16 residues. This receptor was taken from a woman in her thirties in good health. The chain couples TRBV4-1 to TRBJ2-1; D is uncertain. Sequencing was done on a sample of blood. DNA for the CDR3: TGCGCCAGCAGCCAAGAGGGCGGCCCCTCCTACAATGAGCAGTTCTTC. It is translated as CASSQEGGPSYNEQFF.